A selection of T cell receptor beta chains follows, all from one sample in a study of shared clonotypes between healthy human individuals. Sequenced by immunoSEQ multiplex PCR; TCRdb stores in-frame clones only, minus some. The sample includes 2 million to 2.5 million clones, almost 96% seen only once; the top ten take around 0.13%. The material sequenced was naive CD4+ T cells sorted from blood. These receptors originate from a young man in good health. Both conserved end residues are part of each CDR3. The D gene is left open where the match is weak. Rows may omit the clone size; those that give it use once, few, many or a size class.

j_call d_call v_call clone_size cdr3_aa cdr3_nt
TRBJ2-1 - TRBV6-5 - CASSPRGRRHYEQFF TGTGCCAGCAGTCCGAGGGGGAGAAGGCATTATGAGCAGTTCTTC
TRBJ1-6 TRBD1 TRBV19 few CASGTGTLEAPLHF TGTGCCAGCGGGACAGGGACTCTTGAGGCACCCCTCCACTTT
TRBJ2-7 - TRBV7-9 - CASSRTGNEQYF TGTGCCAGCAGCCGAACAGGCAACGAGCAGTACTTC
TRBJ2-1 - TRBV28 - CASSSTQGLYLYNEQFF TGTGCCAGCAGTTCGACACAGGGTCTTTACCTATACAATGAGCAGTTCTTC
TRBJ2-7 TRBD1 TRBV5-1 - CASSPDRGHEQYF TGCGCCAGCAGCCCGGACAGGGGGCACGAGCAGTACTTC
TRBJ1-5 - TRBV5-3 - CARSLAQGGNQPQHF TGTGCCAGAAGCTTGGCACAGGGAGGCAATCAGCCCCAGCATTTT
TRBJ1-2 TRBD1 TRBV7-2 - CASSLVGQGAIGYTF TGTGCCAGCAGCTTAGTGGGACAGGGGGCGATTGGCTACACCTTC
TRBJ2-7 TRBD2 TRBV18 once CASSPGTSQAYEQYF TGTGCCAGCTCACCCGGGACTAGCCAGGCCTACGAGCAGTACTTC
TRBJ2-7 - TRBV10-3 - CATGGGPLDEQYF TGTGCCACCGGTGGGGGGCCGCTAGACGAGCAGTACTTC
TRBJ1-2 TRBD1 TRBV27 - CARSLNRDRGRPWYGYTF TGTGCCAGATCCCTCAACCGGGACAGGGGGCGCCCCTGGTATGGCTACACCTTC
TRBJ1-1 - TRBV28 - CASSPLAGYKTEAFF TGTGCCAGCAGTCCCCTAGCAGGGTATAAGACTGAAGCTTTCTTT
TRBJ1-1 - TRBV5-5 - CASSLSGQNTEAFF TGTGCCAGCAGCTTGTCAGGTCAGAACACTGAAGCTTTCTTT
TRBJ2-7 - TRBV21-1 - CASYRTPYEQYF TGTGCCAGCTATAGGACCCCCTACGAGCAGTACTTC
TRBJ2-5 - TRBV19 - CASSEGGTGQETQYF TGTGCCAGCTCCGAAGGGGGGACGGGTCAAGAGACCCAGTACTTC
TRBJ2-3 TRBD2 TRBV5-1 - CASSYTSGSTYTQYF TGCGCCAGCAGCTATACTAGCGGGAGTACGTATACGCAGTATTTT
TRBJ2-7 TRBD2 TRBV5-4 - CASSKKGAGGPDEQYF TGTGCCAGCAGCAAGAAAGGAGCGGGAGGGCCAGACGAGCAGTACTTC
TRBJ2-1 TRBD2 TRBV6-7 - CASSPGGSGRAYPDNEQFF TGTGCCAGCTCCCCGGGAGGTAGCGGGAGGGCCTACCCTGACAATGAGCAGTTCTTC
TRBJ2-2 - TRBV19 - CASSTGTLTGELFF TGTGCCAGTAGTACAGGGACCCTTACCGGGGAGCTGTTTTTT
TRBJ2-4 - TRBV30 - CAWSVGGIGNIQYF TGTGCCTGGAGTGTAGGTGGTATAGGAAACATTCAGTACTTC
TRBJ2-7 TRBD2 TRBV4-3 - CASSQEGGSRNEQYF TGCGCCAGCAGCCAAGAGGGAGGGTCGCGTAACGAGCAGTACTTC
TRBJ1-2 - TRBV4-1 once CASSQGDYNYGYTF TGCGCCAGCAGCCAAGGGGACTATAACTATGGCTACACCTTC